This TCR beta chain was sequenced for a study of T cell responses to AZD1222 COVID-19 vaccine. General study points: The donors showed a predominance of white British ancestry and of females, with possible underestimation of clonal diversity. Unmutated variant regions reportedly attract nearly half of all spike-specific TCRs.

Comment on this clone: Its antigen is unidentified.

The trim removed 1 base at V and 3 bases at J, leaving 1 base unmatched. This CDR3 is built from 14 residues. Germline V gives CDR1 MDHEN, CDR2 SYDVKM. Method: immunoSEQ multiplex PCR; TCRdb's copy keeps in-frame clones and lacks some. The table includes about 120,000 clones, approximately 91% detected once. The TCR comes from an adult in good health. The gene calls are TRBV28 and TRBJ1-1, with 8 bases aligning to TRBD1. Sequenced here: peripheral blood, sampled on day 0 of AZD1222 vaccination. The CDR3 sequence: CASSLSGGHTEAFF. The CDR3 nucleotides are TGTGCCAGCAGTTTATCAGGGGGCCACACTGAAGCTTTCTTT.